This TCR beta chain was sequenced for a study of cytomegalovirus exposure and HLA in healthy donors. The germline CDR1 and CDR2 sequences are WNHNN and SYGVQD (reference sequence). The V gene lost 2 bases and the J gene lost 5 bases, with 11 bases spanning the gap. This CDR3 has 14 amino acids. Researchers ran the PCR with 60 Vbeta and 13 Jbeta primers. The table came from immunoSEQ multiplex PCR; TCRdb's copy has only in-frame clones and leaves some out. The table records around 200,000 clones, about 89% of them present only once. In regard to this clone: Its antigen is not identified.

Findings of the study overall: The authors later linked a missense DCLRE1C variant to TCR beta V- and J-gene trimming. Overall, about 160 TCR beta chains were annotated as cytomegalovirus-associated.

The rearrangement uses TRBV10-1 and TRBJ2-3; a weak D match, TRBD2 (5 bases). The sequence was collected from a woman aged 18 to 35 in good health and CMV-seronegative. The sample comprised PBMCs. This chain's CDR3 is CASSETGREDTQYF. In DNA, the CDR3 is TGCGCCAGCAGTGAGACGGGAAGGGAAGATACGCAGTATTTT.